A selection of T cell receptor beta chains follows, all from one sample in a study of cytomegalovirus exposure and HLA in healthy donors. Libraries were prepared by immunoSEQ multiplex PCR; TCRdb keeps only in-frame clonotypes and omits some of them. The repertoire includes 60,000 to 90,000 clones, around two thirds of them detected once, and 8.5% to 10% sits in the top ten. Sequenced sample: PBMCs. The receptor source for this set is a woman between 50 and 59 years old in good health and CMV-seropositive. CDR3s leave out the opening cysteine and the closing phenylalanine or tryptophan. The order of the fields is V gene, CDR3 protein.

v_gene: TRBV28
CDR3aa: ASSFLGERLKNEQF

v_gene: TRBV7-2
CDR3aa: ASSNRGNTEAF

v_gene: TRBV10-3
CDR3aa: AISVGTGVNEQY

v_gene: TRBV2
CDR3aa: ASTGQGVLTEAF

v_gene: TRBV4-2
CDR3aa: ASSPTSGGLGETQY

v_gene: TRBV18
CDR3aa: ASSQVLSNQPQH

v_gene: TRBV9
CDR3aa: ASSPSIDRGLGGYT

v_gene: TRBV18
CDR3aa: ASSPLELGQGSGYT

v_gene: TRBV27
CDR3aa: ASSLLGRSSYEQY

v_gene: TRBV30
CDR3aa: AWSVQQYYGYT

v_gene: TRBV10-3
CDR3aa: AISDRDSNYGYT

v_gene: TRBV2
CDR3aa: ASRETGDFYEQY

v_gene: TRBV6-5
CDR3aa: ASSYDRGYNEQF

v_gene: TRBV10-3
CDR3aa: AINDGGKNTEAF

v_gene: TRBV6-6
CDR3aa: ASSARQGAAQPQH

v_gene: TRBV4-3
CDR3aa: ASSQGVTGVTDTQY

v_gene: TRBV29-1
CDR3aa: SVDEGLAGEQY

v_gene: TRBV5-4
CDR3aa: ASSLALADQETQY

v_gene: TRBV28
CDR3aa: ASSRLGQIISYEQY

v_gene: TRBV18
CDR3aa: ASSPTSGKGEQY

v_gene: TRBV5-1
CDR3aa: ASIPGTTGELF

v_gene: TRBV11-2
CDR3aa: ASSPNGGGQAF

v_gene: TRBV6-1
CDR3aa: ASSGIGNTGELF

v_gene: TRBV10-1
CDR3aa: ASSESLLAGNEQF

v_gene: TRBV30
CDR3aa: AWAYPGTVNTEAF

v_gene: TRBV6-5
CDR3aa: ASMKAGVRQDTQY

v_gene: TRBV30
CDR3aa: AWTRGGSGANVLT

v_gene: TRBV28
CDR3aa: ASSLMGQGGGYT

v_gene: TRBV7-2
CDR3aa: ASSDRGDRGSPLH

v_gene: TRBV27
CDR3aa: ASSLSGAYEQY

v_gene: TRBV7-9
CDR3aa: ASSHGGTGGQNTEAF

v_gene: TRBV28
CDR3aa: ASSPTGGVYEQY

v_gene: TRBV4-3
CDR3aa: ASSQDPGFSGNTIY